The rows below give T cell receptor beta chains drawn from one sample of a study of T cell repertoires in cytomegalovirus infection. TCRdb ran MiXCR on the reads and lists one entry per CDR3 protein. This table holds 200,000 to 300,000 distinct CDR3 sequences, roughly 12% found once. Sequencing was performed on PBMCs. All receptors come from a human donor in good health (CMV status not recorded). Some clones in this sample may be carry-over from other donors' samples. Each CDR3 is given with its conserved first and last residue. D genes are given only for firm matches. A clone size is listed for some rows: how often the clone was seen (once, few, many), or a class if it is expanded.

V gene,CDR3 length,clone size,D gene,J gene,CDR3 DNA,CDR3 protein
TRBV29-1,10,.,TRBD1,TRBJ2-1,TGCAGCGTTGATGTGCAGGGGGCCTTCTTC,CSVDVQGAFF
TRBV29-1,13,few,.,TRBJ2-3,TGCAGCGTTGCGGTTGCTAGCACAGATACGCAGTATTTT,CSVAVASTDTQYF
TRBV20-1,14,.,TRBD1,TRBJ1-5,TGCAGTGCTAGACCGGACAGGGTCGGACAGCCCCAGCATTTT,CSARPDRVGQPQHF
TRBV19,14,few,.,TRBJ1-1,TGTGCCAGTAGTATCAGGGGCGCGGAAACTGAAGCTTTCTTT,CASSIRGAETEAFF
TRBV6-1,14,many,.,TRBJ1-1,TGTGCCAGCAGTAGGTCCCAAAGGAACACTGAAGCTTTCTTT,CASSRSQRNTEAFF
TRBV15,14,.,TRBD2,TRBJ2-4,TGTGCCACCAGCAGTTCCGGGAGGGGGAACATTCAGTACTTC,CATSSSGRGNIQYF
TRBV30,16,.,TRBD1,TRBJ2-2,TGTGCCTGGTCGGACAGGCGGATGGGGTATTTCGGGGAGCTGTTTTTT,CAWSDRRMGYFGELFF
TRBV4-2,17,.,TRBD1,TRBJ1-2,TGTGCCAGCAGCCCCCCTTCCGGGACAGGGGGCGCGGGGGGCTACACCTTC,CASSPPSGTGGAGGYTF
TRBV28,14,few,.,TRBJ2-7,TGTGCCAGCAGCTCCGGACAGACCTCCTACGAGCAGTACTTC,CASSSGQTSYEQYF
TRBV7-2,13,many,TRBD1,TRBJ2-2,TGTGCCAGCAGCAAGGGGGCCGCCGGGGAGCTGTTTTTT,CASSKGAAGELFF
TRBV12-3/TRBV12-4,15,many,TRBD1,TRBJ1-4,TGTGCCAGCAGTTCGGGGGAGGGGGCGAGGGAAAAACTGTTTTTT,CASSSGEGAREKLFF
TRBV29-1,20,.,TRBD2,TRBJ2-1,TGCAGCGTTGAAGATCGGGGACTAGCGGGGGGCCCCTTTCGGGACAATGAGCAGTTCTTC,CSVEDRGLAGGPFRDNEQFF
TRBV28,15,few,.,TRBJ2-2,TGTGCCAGCAGGGCTGGCCGGTCGAACACCGGGGAGCTGTTTTTT,CASRAGRSNTGELFF
TRBV10-3,15,many,.,TRBJ2-5,TGTGCCATCAGTGATTCGTCCAGGGGCCAAGAGACCCAGTACTTC,CAISDSSRGQETQYF
TRBV19,12,.,.,TRBJ2-7,TGTGCCAGTAGTATGCAGGGGTACGAGCAGTACTTC,CASSMQGYEQYF
TRBV12-3/TRBV12-4,15,.,.,TRBJ1-1,TGTGCCAGCAGTTGGGCAGGGGAGAAGAACACTGAAGCTTTCTTT,CASSWAGEKNTEAFF
TRBV30,14,.,TRBD1,TRBJ2-7,TGTGCCTGGAAGGGTTGGACAGGGGGATACGAGCAGTACTTC,CAWKGWTGGYEQYF
TRBV20-1,14,.,TRBD2,TRBJ2-5,TGCAGTGCTCGGCGGGGGGGGTACCAAGAGACCCAGTACTTC,CSARRGGYQETQYF
TRBV20-1,17,.,TRBD1,TRBJ2-1,TGCAGTGCTAGAGATTTCGGACGACAGGGGAGGTACAATGAGCAGTTCTTC,CSARDFGRQGRYNEQFF
TRBV3-1,17,.,.,TRBJ2-7,TGTGCCAGCAGCCAAGGCGCACAGGGACCTGTTCCCTACGAGCAGTACTTC,CASSQGAQGPVPYEQYF
TRBV10-3,14,many,.,TRBJ2-3,TGTGCCATCAGAATAGGGGGGGGAGAAGATACGCAGTATTTT,CAIRIGGGEDTQYF
TRBV6-5,15,few,TRBD2,TRBJ2-1,TGTGCCAGCAGTTACAGGACTAGCGGGAGCTATGAGCAGTTCTTC,CASSYRTSGSYEQFF
TRBV28,14,.,.,TRBJ2-6,TGTGCCAGCAGCACAGGCTCTGGGGCCAACGTCCTGACTTTC,CASSTGSGANVLTF
TRBV6-5,15,many,.,TRBJ2-2,TGTGCCAGCAGTTACGTACAGGGAAGGACCGGGGAGCTGTTTTTT,CASSYVQGRTGELFF
TRBV5-5,15,once,.,TRBJ1-1,TGTGCCAGCAGCTTCTTCGAGGTGCAGAACACTGAAGCTTTCTTT,CASSFFEVQNTEAFF
TRBV19,14,many,.,TRBJ2-1,TGTGCCAGTAGTCTAGCGTTGTGGTGGAATGAGCAGTTCTTC,CASSLALWWNEQFF
TRBV5-1,15,.,TRBD1,TRBJ2-7,TGCGCCAGCAGCTTGGGACAGGGGGCAGCCTACGAGCAGTACTTC,CASSLGQGAAYEQYF
TRBV19,15,many,TRBD1,TRBJ1-2,TGTGCCAGTAGTGTTAACAGGGGAACGGACTATGGCTACACCTTC,CASSVNRGTDYGYTF
TRBV7-2,13,many,TRBD2,TRBJ2-1,TGTGCCAGCAGCCATGGACTAGCTGGTGAGCAGTTCTTC,CASSHGLAGEQFF
TRBV10-3,13,.,TRBD1,TRBJ1-5,TGTGCCACTGTGGACAGGGTTGATCAGCCCCAGCATTTT,CATVDRVDQPQHF
TRBV7-3,13,many,.,TRBJ1-1,TGTGCCAGCAGCCTCTCAGGGGTATCTGAAGCTTTCTTT,CASSLSGVSEAFF
TRBV25-1,13,few,.,TRBJ1-6,TGTGCCAGCAGTGCGGTCTCAGATTCACCCCTCCACTTT,CASSAVSDSPLHF